A selection of T cell receptor beta chains follows, all from one sample in a study of blood T cells in healthy people across ages. TCRdb recomputed calls from the 5' RACE reads with MiXCR, one row per CDR3 protein. The table includes roughly 800,000 distinct CDR3 sequences, just under 25% detected once. This sample was shared with a second study, whose subject was T cells of mothers and their children.

Sequencing used blood. Source of these receptors: a boy aged 5 to 17 in good health. The CDR3 runs from the conserved cysteine through the conserved F or W. Each record gives: clone size, V gene, D gene, J gene, CDR3 protein, CDR3 DNA. A D gene is named only where the DNA matches it firmly. Expanded clones are given a class, and other clones once, few, many or no size at all.

clone_size: .
v_call: TRBV24-1
d_call: .
j_call: TRBJ1-1
cdr3_aa: CATSVGAEAFF
cdr3_nt: TGTGCCACCAGTGTAGGGGCTGAAGCTTTCTTT

clone_size: .
v_call: TRBV4-3
d_call: .
j_call: TRBJ2-7
cdr3_aa: CASSQDREPGDEQYF
cdr3_nt: TGCGCCAGCAGCCAAGACCGGGAGCCAGGGGATGAGCAGTACTTC

clone_size: few
v_call: TRBV5-6
d_call: .
j_call: TRBJ2-7
cdr3_aa: CASSPRRTASYEQYF
cdr3_nt: TGTGCCAGCAGTCCCCGACGGACAGCCTCCTACGAGCAGTACTTC

clone_size: .
v_call: TRBV7-9
d_call: .
j_call: TRBJ2-5
cdr3_aa: CASSTRGVGETQYF
cdr3_nt: TGTGCCAGCAGCACCAGGGGAGTGGGGGAGACCCAGTACTTC

clone_size: .
v_call: TRBV24-1
d_call: .
j_call: TRBJ2-1
cdr3_aa: CATSDTHGTPYNEQFF
cdr3_nt: TGTGCCACCAGTGATACCCACGGGACACCCTACAATGAGCAGTTCTTC

clone_size: .
v_call: TRBV5-6
d_call: .
j_call: TRBJ1-1
cdr3_aa: CASSRPAGWGTEAFF
cdr3_nt: TGTGCCAGCAGCAGGCCCGCGGGCTGGGGCACTGAAGCTTTCTTT

clone_size: few
v_call: TRBV7-2
d_call: TRBD1
j_call: TRBJ1-2
cdr3_aa: CASSLQGPLYGYTF
cdr3_nt: TGTGCCAGTAGCTTACAGGGGCCCCTCTATGGCTACACCTTC

clone_size: once
v_call: TRBV10-3
d_call: TRBD2
j_call: TRBJ2-7
cdr3_aa: CAIRESVAGEPYEQYF
cdr3_nt: TGTGCCATCAGGGAGTCGGTGGCGGGGGAACCCTACGAGCAGTACTTC

clone_size: few
v_call: TRBV20-1
d_call: .
j_call: TRBJ2-1
cdr3_aa: CSAPDQGNEQFF
cdr3_nt: TGCAGTGCCCCGGACCAGGGGAATGAGCAGTTCTTC

clone_size: .
v_call: TRBV12-3/TRBV12-4
d_call: TRBD1
j_call: TRBJ2-5
cdr3_aa: CASSSRTGSFQETQYF
cdr3_nt: TGTGCCAGCAGTTCGAGGACAGGATCTTTCCAAGAGACCCAGTACTTC

clone_size: .
v_call: TRBV6-6
d_call: TRBD2
j_call: TRBJ2-1
cdr3_aa: CASSYSILAVYNEQFF
cdr3_nt: TGTGCCAGCAGTTACTCGATACTAGCGGTCTACAATGAGCAGTTCTTC

clone_size: .
v_call: TRBV6-2/TRBV6-3
d_call: TRBD1
j_call: TRBJ2-7
cdr3_aa: CASRADRDTGKQYF
cdr3_nt: TGTGCCAGCAGAGCGGACAGGGACACTGGAAAGCAGTACTTC

clone_size: .
v_call: TRBV20-1
d_call: .
j_call: TRBJ1-2
cdr3_aa: CSAREADGYTF
cdr3_nt: TGCAGTGCTAGAGAGGCAGATGGCTACACCTTC

clone_size: .
v_call: TRBV25-1
d_call: .
j_call: TRBJ2-1
cdr3_aa: CASSELYLNEQFF
cdr3_nt: TGTGCCAGCAGTGAATTATACCTCAATGAGCAGTTCTTC

clone_size: .
v_call: TRBV7-2
d_call: .
j_call: TRBJ2-7
cdr3_aa: CASSLAGTYDRRAYEQYF
cdr3_nt: TGTGCCAGCAGCTTAGCCGGGACTTACGACCGGAGGGCCTACGAGCAGTACTTC

clone_size: few
v_call: TRBV27
d_call: .
j_call: TRBJ2-7
cdr3_aa: CASSLSGSGPPAYEQYF
cdr3_nt: TGTGCCAGCAGTTTATCGGGCTCCGGCCCCCCGGCCTACGAGCAGTACTTC

clone_size: .
v_call: TRBV3-1
d_call: .
j_call: TRBJ2-4
cdr3_aa: CASSQESGDIQYF
cdr3_nt: TGTGCCAGCAGCCAAGAATCCGGGGACATTCAGTACTTC

clone_size: .
v_call: TRBV28
d_call: TRBD2
j_call: TRBJ2-5
cdr3_aa: CASSSMAGGPSETQYF
cdr3_nt: TGTGCCAGCAGTTCCATGGCGGGAGGGCCGTCGGAGACCCAGTACTTC

clone_size: few
v_call: TRBV7-9
d_call: .
j_call: TRBJ1-1
cdr3_aa: CASSLNLGGEAFF
cdr3_nt: TGTGCCAGCAGCTTAAATCTGGGGGGTGAAGCTTTCTTT

clone_size: once
v_call: TRBV20-1
d_call: .
j_call: TRBJ1-4
cdr3_aa: CSARASEKLFF
cdr3_nt: TGCAGTGCTAGAGCCAGCGAAAAACTGTTTTTT